This TCR beta chain comes out of a study of OX40 agonist ivuxolimab in advanced cancers. Autoimmune disease history or systemic immunosuppression led to patients being barred. The V end was cut by 2 bases, the J end by 0 bases, with 2 bases between. The germline V gene has CDR1 SGHDN and CDR2 FVKESK. The CDR3 length is 14 residues. Sequencing used immunoSEQ multiplex PCR; TCRdb keeps in-frame clones, though not all of them. The sample has more than 7,000 clones, about 76% seen once. This TCR came from an adult with an advanced solid tumor such as melanoma, head and neck, liver or kidney cancer. The rearrangement links TRBV14 to TRBJ2-6, with D unclear. The sample consisted of CD4+ or CD8+ T cells sorted from blood, taken in a trial of the OX40 agonist ivuxolimab. Here the CDR3 DNA reads TGTGCCAGCAGCCAATCCTCTGGGGCCAACGTCCTGACTTTC. It encodes CASSQSSGANVLTF.